This T cell receptor (beta chain) is drawn from a study of blood T cells in healthy people across ages (dated by TCRdb to 2013 to 2016). Looking at the study overall: In model experiments, template switching captured roughly one uniquely barcoded TCR beta cDNA molecule for every two T cells. For two donors (one aged 18 to 29 and one aged 80 or older), the study analyzed two additional independent replicas of 1 million unique cDNA reads from the same blood draw. Using deep sequencing normalized with unique cDNA molecular identifiers, the study measured how TCR beta repertoire diversity changes with age. Donors were grouped into four age groups: young (average roughly 16 years), middle-aged (approximately 41), aged (62) and long-lived (approximately 78).

From cysteine to phenylalanine, the CDR3 is 15 amino acids long. The kept DNA is CDR3 alone, 45 bases in frame from the first base. Trimming takes 6 bases off V and 10 bases off J; junction bases not matched to a gene: 12. The germline V gene gives CDR1 as MDHEN and CDR2 as SYDVKM. Systemically healthy Caucasian individuals from Russia, 35 to 40 in total and aged about 6 to 100 years, were included as donors. About 9.6 milliliters of peripheral blood were collected from each donor into EDTA-treated Vacutainer tubes. Ficoll-Paque density-gradient centrifugation was used to isolate PBMCs, with at least 6.5 million per sample. Trizol reagent was used to extract total RNA from PBMCs, with at least 5.5 micrograms per sample. The percentages of naive CD45RAhigh/CD27high T cells were determined by flow cytometry on a PBMC aliquot from every donor. This clonotype was counted a few times. Which antigen it targets is not known. The sample holds no much larger clone one base away, and base qualities are not on file.

What the work shows at the level of the full study, not this receptor alone: Observed TCR beta diversity correlated strongly with the percentage of naive T cells measured by flow cytometry. Compared with the aged group, the long-lived group had more naive CD4+ T cells, fewer expanded clones and increased TCR diversity, a pattern suggesting age selection. Because donor CMV infection status was unknown, age-related changes in expanded clonotypes were potentially confounded. Conclusive comparison of naive and antigen-experienced compartments was prevented by the profiling of bulk unsorted PBMCs. Total diversity estimates from one million sequenced T cells were considered lower bounds and underestimates. Observed TCR beta diversity per million T cells fell roughly linearly with age, and a significant reduction was already apparent by age roughly 40.

The library was produced with 5' RACE. Sequenced on an Illumina HiSeq 2500. A second about 7 to 12 cycle PCR used a sample-barcoded 5' primer and a J-beta primer mix. A unique molecular identifier was introduced onto each TCR beta cDNA molecule by a template-switch 5' adaptor carrying 12 random nucleotides. Each sample yielded at least 2.5 million CDR3-containing paired-end reads. All of the RNA was converted into first-strand cDNA using the Mint cDNA synthesis kit, with a TRBC-specific oligonucleotide serving as the primer. Following uracil-DNA glycosylase treatment, all cDNA underwent a first 18-cycle PCR with the universal primers M1SS and BC2_uni_R. The published analysis was carried out like this. For normalization, 1 million high-quality reads, each with a distinct molecular identifier, were randomly selected from each sample. Instead of being binned into consensus sequences, reads that shared molecular identifiers were thrown out. CDR3 identification, clonotype clustering and error correction used MiTCR with a Q25 quality threshold and the strictest error-elimination algorithm. A nonparametric unseen species model using Euler transformation provided a lower-bound estimate of total TCR beta diversity. TCRdb passed the public sequencing reads through fastp at Q25 and MiXCR, retaining productive beta sequences. Each entry merges the rows of one CDR3 protein and shows their most common DNA and genes. The V and J calls shown here were made by TCRdb, not taken from the authors' results. For this sample the table gives 800,000 to 950,000 distinct CDR3 sequences, of which approximately 32% were detected only once. Jointly, the top ten make up roughly 10% of the sample.

This same sample was also part of a study on T cells of mothers and their children. The second source states: Nine systemically healthy Caucasian individuals, comprising three mothers and their six children, were included as donors. cDNA synthesis consumed the entire amount of extracted RNA, loaded at about 1.5 ug RNA in each 15 ul reaction. Sample barcodes and 2-4 random nucleotides were added via the M1S primer in the second PCR. Over 9.5 million TCR beta CDR3 reads were obtained for each mother, and around 3 million reads were obtained for each child. Thymic selection similarly shapes TCR recombination output in related and unrelated pairs, with minor effect from inherited differences. Normalized repertoire overlap was always slightly but never significantly higher in related than unrelated mother-child pairs. No persistent microchimeric T cell clones were detected, at a sensitivity of approximately 100 clones per million clonotypes. In the study, deep NGS was used to compare the TCR beta repertoires of mothers and children, and features distinguishing related mother-child pairs from unrelated individuals were sought. The mean age was around 42 +/- 4 years for the mothers and roughly 11 +/- 4 years for the children. After adapter ligation was performed with NEBNext reagents, the libraries were sequenced on an Illumina HiSeq 2000 with 100+100 nt paired-end reads. To prevent cross-contamination, the mother and child libraries were prepared a month apart and were sequenced in separate runs. For each donor, somewhere between 500,000 and 2,000,000 distinct TCR beta clonotypes were identified. Naive TCR beta clonotypes were estimated from low-frequency clonotypes matched to each donor's FACS-determined naive share, without sorting.

Material: blood. The chain joins TRBV28 to TRBJ2-1; TRBD1 agrees with 10 junctional bases. The origin of this receptor is a woman between 35 and 50 years old in good health. The CDR3 reads CASRTGTGVIKEQFF. Here is the DNA: TGTGCCAGCAGGACCGGGACAGGGGTAATCAAGGAGCAGTTCTTC. The CDR3, completed at both ends by the reference TRBV28 and TRBJ2-1 genes, gives the full variable domain DVKVTQSSRYLVKRTGEKVFLECVQDMDHENMFWYRQDPGLGLRLIYFSYDVKMKEKGDIPEGYSVSREKKERFSLILESASTNQTSMYLCASRTGTGVIKEQFFGPGTRLTVL.